The table lists the clone carrying this TCR beta chain with a few counts. This entry belongs to a study of T-cell reconstitution after alpha-beta-depleted transplantation in children. Unique molecular identifiers featured in how the TCRbeta library was prepared. TCRdb re-derived calls from the PCR reads in MiXCR, one entry per CDR3 protein. The sample contains tens of thousands of distinct CDR3 sequences, under 6.5% of which appear only once. The CDR3 is 14 amino acids. Germline CDR1 and CDR2: SNHLY and FYNNEI. The ends lost 6 bases at V and 8 bases at J; junction bases unmatched: 7. V and J are TRBV2 and TRBJ2-2; 9 bases agree with TRBD2. This clonotype was obtained from a female patient aged 2-10 years who had a stem cell transplant for aplastic anemia, so the T cells may come from the graft donor. Specimen: PBMCs, mostly from graft donor cells, collected 60 days after TCRalphabeta/CD19-depleted stem cell transplant. CDR3 protein: CASRAGGVSGELFF. The CDR3, as DNA: TGTGCCAGCAGAGCGGGAGGCGTATCGGGGGAGCTGTTTTTT.